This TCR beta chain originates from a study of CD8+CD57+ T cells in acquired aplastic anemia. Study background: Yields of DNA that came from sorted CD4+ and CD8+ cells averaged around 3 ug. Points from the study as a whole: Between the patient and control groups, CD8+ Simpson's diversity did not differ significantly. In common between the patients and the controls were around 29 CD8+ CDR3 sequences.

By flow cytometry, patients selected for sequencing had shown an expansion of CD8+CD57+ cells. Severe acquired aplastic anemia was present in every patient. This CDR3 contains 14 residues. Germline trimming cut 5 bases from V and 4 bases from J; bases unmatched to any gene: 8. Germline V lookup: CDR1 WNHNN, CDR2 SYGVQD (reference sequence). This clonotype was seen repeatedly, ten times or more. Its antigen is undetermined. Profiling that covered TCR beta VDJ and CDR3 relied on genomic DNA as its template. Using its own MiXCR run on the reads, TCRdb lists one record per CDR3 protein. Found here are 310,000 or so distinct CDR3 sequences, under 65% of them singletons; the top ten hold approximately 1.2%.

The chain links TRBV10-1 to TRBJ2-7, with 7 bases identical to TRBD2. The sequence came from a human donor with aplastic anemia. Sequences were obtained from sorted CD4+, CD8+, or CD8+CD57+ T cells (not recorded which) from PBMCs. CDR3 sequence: CASSTGTTKYEQYF. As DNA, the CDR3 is TGCGCCAGCAGTACCGGGACTACCAAGTACGAGCAGTACTTC.